This TCR beta chain was documented in a study of immune evolution from preneoplasia to lung adenocarcinoma. Study-wide points: Later-stage lesions seemingly showed higher T cell density and diversity than normal lung. From normal lung to invasive adenocarcinoma, top clone frequencies appeared to decrease. Highest clonality occurred in KRAS-mutant, not EGFR-mutant or double wild-type, nodules.

Measured with immunoSEQ multiplex PCR; TCRdb has only the in-frame clones, and not every one. Of more than 9,000 clones listed, 80% to 90% are singletons. The length of the CDR3 is 14 residues. Per the germline V gene, CDR1 is MNHNS and CDR2 is SASEGT. V shed 8 bases, J shed 4 bases, and the junction held 5 bases outside the gene matches. Resections took place in Japan or China from about 2013 to 2017. Comments on this clone: Its antigen is currently unknown.

Sequencing was performed on FFPE minimally invasive lung adenocarcinoma tissue. The chain recombines TRBV6-1 with TRBJ1-6; 7 bases map to TRBD1. The clonotype was recovered from a person aged 70 to 85 with lung adenocarcinoma. The CDR3 loop reads CASHLGQYNSPLHF. The CDR3 DNA reads as TGTGCCAGCCACTTGGGACAGTATAATTCACCCCTCCACTTT.